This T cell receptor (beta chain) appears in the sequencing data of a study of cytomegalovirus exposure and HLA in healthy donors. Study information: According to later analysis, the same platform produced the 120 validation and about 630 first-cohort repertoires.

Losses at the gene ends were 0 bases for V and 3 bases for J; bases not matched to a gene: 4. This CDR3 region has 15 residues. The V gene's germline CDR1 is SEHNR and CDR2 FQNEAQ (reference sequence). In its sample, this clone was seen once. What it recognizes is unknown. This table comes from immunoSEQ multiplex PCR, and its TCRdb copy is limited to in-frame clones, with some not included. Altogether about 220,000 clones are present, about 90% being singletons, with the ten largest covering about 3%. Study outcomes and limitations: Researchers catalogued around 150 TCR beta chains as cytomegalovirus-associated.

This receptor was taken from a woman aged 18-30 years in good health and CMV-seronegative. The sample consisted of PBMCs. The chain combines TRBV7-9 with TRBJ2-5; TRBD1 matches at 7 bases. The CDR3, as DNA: TGTGCCAGCAGCTTAGCGCCGGGGACAGAAGAGACCCAGTACTTC. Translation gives CASSLAPGTEETQYF.